These 13 T cell receptor beta chains were sequenced from one sample in a study of human T cells and chemical hapten exposure. Each CDR3 protein gets one entry after TCRdb re-called the RACE reads with MiXCR. The sample has about 360,000 distinct CDR3 sequences, about 7% seen once. The sample's time point: patch test 1, 2 weeks after DPC sensitization. As to treatment: therapeutic diphenylcyclopropenone sensitization with weekly scalp DPC. Here the sequenced sample was whole blood, taken in connection with sensitization to the hapten diphenylcyclopropenone (DPC). The receptors were sampled from a woman aged 18 to 35 with alopecia areata. Some clones in this sample may be carry-over from other donors' samples.

This clonotype has just a few counts. The chain employs TRBV5-5 and TRBJ2-7; tentative D call: TRBD2 (7 bases). Deletions cut 0 bases from V and 2 bases from J, with 18 bases between. Germline-derived CDR1 and CDR2 are SGHKS and YYEKEE (reference sequence). The CDR3 spans 17 residues. CDR3 DNA: TGTGCCAGCAGCTTGGGTACGGGGGGCCTTACCACCTACGAGCAGTACTTC. Its translation is CASSLGTGGLTTYEQYF.

The chain combines TRBV20-1 with TRBJ1-3, with 7 nucleotides matching TRBD1. From germline, CDR1 is DFQATT and CDR2 SNEGSKA (reference sequence). V was clipped by 5 bases and J by 0 bases; unmatched bases: 13. This CDR3 has 17 residues. CDR3 protein: CSAHNPSGGISGNTIYF. The CDR3 DNA reads as TGCAGTGCTCACAACCCCTCAGGGGGGATCTCTGGAAACACCATATATTTT.

Only a few counts were recorded for this clonotype. The V call is TRBV12-3 or TRBV12-4, the J call TRBJ1-3; 9 bases align to TRBD1. This CDR3 is built from 13 residues. Germline trimming cut 3 bases from V and 10 bases from J; bases unmatched to any gene: 4. In nucleotides, the CDR3 is TGTGCCAGCAGTTTGGACAGGGGAAGAACCATATATTTT. It codes for CASSLDRGRTIYF.

This clonotype was counted between two and nine times. J is TRBJ2-7 and V is TRBV3-1, with a possible D match to TRBD2 (7 bases). From germline, CDR1 is LGHDT and CDR2 YNNKEL (reference sequence). Trimming shortened V by 5 bases and J by 0 bases, and 14 bases separated the two germline ends. The CDR3 runs to 15 residues. The CDR3 protein is CASSVRGPSSYEQYF. Written as DNA, the CDR3 is TGTGCCAGCAGCGTGCGGGGGCCTAGCTCCTACGAGCAGTACTTC.

The chain uses TRBV7-2 and TRBJ1-5; possibly TRBD1 for D (5 bases). Trimming pared 4 bases from V and 3 bases from J, leaving 16 bases between. Per germline, CDR1 SGHTA and CDR2 FQGNSA. The CDR3 has 16 residues. The CDR3 protein is CASSWAGQLLNQPQHF. The DNA for the CDR3 is TGTGCCAGCAGCTGGGCGGGGCAGCTCCTCAATCAGCCCCAGCATTTT.

This clonotype was counted many times. CDR3 amino acids: CASSSGTSRSTDTQYF. The CDR3 DNA follows: TGTGCCAGCAGTTCGGGGACTAGCAGGTCCACAGATACGCAGTATTTT. The chain is built from TRBV27 and TRBJ2-3; 9 bases fit TRBD2. Germline V CDR1 and CDR2: MNHEY, SMNVEV (reference sequence). The V and J ends lost 4 bases and 2 bases, in that order; junction bases with no gene match: 7. The CDR3 runs to 16 residues.

The chain uses TRBV27 and TRBJ1-1; weak D call: TRBD1 (5 bases). The CDR3 length is 14 residues. V was clipped by 7 bases and J by 0 bases, with 12 bases between them. Germline CDR1 is MNHEY and CDR2 is SMNVEV (reference sequence). The DNA of the CDR3 is TGTGCCAGCAATGCCGGGACGGTGAACACTGAAGCTTTCTTT. This gives the protein CASNAGTVNTEAFF.

The table lists this clonotype with many counts. This chain uses TRBV3-1 with TRBJ2-4; no firm D call. With 0 bases removed from V and 5 bases from J, the gap between germline ends came to 11 bases. This CDR3 region has 15 residues. CDR1 is LGHDT and CDR2 is YNNKEL in the germline V gene (reference sequence). CDR3 region: CASSQDHHQENIQYF. The DNA of the CDR3 is TGTGCCAGCAGCCAAGACCATCACCAAGAAAACATTCAGTACTTC.

This rearrangement joins TRBV12-3 or TRBV12-4 to TRBJ1-1; TRBD1 matches at 9 bases. The CDR3 consists of 16 residues. Trimming at V came to 4 bases and at J to 0 bases, leaving 6 bases not matched to a gene. CDR3: CASSSLQGALNTEAFF. CDR3 nucleotides: TGTGCCAGCAGTTCCCTACAGGGGGCGCTGAACACTGAAGCTTTCTTT.

This clonotype was counted ten times or more. The rearrangement links TRBV4-2 to TRBJ2-2; D remains unclear. The CDR3 length is 16 residues. The germline gives CDR1 LGHNA, CDR2 YNFKEQ. Trimming removed 6 bases from V and 1 base from J, with 15 bases in between. The CDR3 sequence is CASRRGPGENTGELFF. DNA for the CDR3: TGTGCCAGCAGACGAGGTCCCGGAGAGAACACCGGGGAGCTGTTTTTT.

The rearrangement uses TRBV18 and TRBJ1-4; 9 nucleotides align to TRBD1. CDR3 length equals 16 residues. V shed 3 bases, J shed 7 bases, and the junction held 9 bases outside the gene matches. Germline values: CDR1 KGHSH, CDR2 LQKENI. CDR3: CASSPLGGTGSEKLFF. The DNA for the CDR3 is TGTGCCAGCTCACCCCTCGGGGGGACAGGGAGTGAAAAACTGTTTTTT.

V and J are TRBV4-3 and TRBJ2-3; 8 nucleotides match TRBD2. The CDR3 totals 15 residues. Losses at the gene ends were 1 base for V and 5 bases for J; bases not matched to a gene: 5. CDR1 is LGHNA, CDR2 YSLEER, per germline. This CDR3 is CASSQAGGGGDTQYF. In DNA, the CDR3 is TGCGCCAGCAGCCAAGCGGGGGGGGGCGGAGATACGCAGTATTTT.

Ten or more counts support this clonotype. The chain has TRBV7-9 and TRBJ2-6, with D perhaps TRBD1 (5 bases). The CDR3 is made up of 16 amino acids. The germline V gene encodes CDR1 SEHNR and CDR2 FQNEAQ (reference sequence). V lost 5 bases to trimming and J lost 1 base, with 12 bases between them. The chain's CDR3 is CASSLETESGANVLTF. The CDR3 DNA sequence: TGTGCCAGCAGCCTGGAGACAGAATCTGGGGCCAACGTCCTGACTTTC.